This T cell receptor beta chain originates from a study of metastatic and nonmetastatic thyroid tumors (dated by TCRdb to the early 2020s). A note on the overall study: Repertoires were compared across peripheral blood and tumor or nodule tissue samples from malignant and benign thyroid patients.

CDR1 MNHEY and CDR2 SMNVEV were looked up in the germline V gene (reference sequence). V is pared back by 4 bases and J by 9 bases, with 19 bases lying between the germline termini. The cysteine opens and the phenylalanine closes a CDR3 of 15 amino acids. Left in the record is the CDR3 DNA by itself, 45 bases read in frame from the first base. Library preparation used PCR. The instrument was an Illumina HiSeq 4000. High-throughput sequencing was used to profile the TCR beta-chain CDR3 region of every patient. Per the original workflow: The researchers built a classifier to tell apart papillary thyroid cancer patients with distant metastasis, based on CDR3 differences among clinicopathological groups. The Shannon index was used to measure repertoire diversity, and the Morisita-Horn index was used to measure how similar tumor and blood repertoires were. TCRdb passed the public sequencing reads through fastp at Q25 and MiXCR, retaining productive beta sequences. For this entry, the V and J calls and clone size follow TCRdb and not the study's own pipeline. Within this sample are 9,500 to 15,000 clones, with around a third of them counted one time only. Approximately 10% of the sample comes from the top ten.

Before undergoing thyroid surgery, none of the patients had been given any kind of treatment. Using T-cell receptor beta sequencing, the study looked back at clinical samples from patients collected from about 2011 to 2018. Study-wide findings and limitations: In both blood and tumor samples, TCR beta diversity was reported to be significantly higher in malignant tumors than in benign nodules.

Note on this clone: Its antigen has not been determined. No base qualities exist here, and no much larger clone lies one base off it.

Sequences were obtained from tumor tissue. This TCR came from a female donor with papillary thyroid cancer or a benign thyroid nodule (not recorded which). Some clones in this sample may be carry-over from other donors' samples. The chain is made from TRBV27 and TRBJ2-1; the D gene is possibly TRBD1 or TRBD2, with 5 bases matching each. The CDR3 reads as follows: CASSWTGRGPIEQFF. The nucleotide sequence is TGTGCCAGCAGTTGGACGGGACGGGGTCCCATTGAGCAGTTCTTC.